This record concerns one T cell receptor (beta chain) sequence. This record belongs to a study of blood T cell repertoires in COVID-19. TCRdb's copy holds only in-frame clones and misses some; the assay was immunoSEQ multiplex PCR. The sample holds roughly 220,000 clones, roughly 84% seen once. The CDR3 consists of 14 residues. V gave up 5 bases and J gave up 2 bases, with 13 bases separating them. The V gene's germline CDR1 is SGHTA and CDR2 FQGNSA. The source of this sequence is a man aged 45 to 65 who had recovered from COVID-19. This chain joins TRBV7-2 and TRBJ2-7; the D is unclear. The source material was peripheral blood. CDR3 bases: TGTGCCAGCAGCCCCCGGGTGGAAGCCTACGAGCAGTACTTC. Its translation: CASSPRVEAYEQYF.